Each of the 14 T cell receptor beta chains below was sequenced from the same sample in a study of technical replicates of blood from several donors. Using immunoSEQ multiplex PCR, the repertoire was profiled, and TCRdb retains in-frame clones only, with some absent. The sample includes 80,000 to 100,000 clones, around 96% seen only once; the top ten take just over 0.2%. Sequenced sample: T cells isolated from PBMCs. Receptors were obtained from a human donor in good health.

The chain couples TRBV7-9 to TRBJ2-4; D call uncertain. CDR1 SEHNR and CDR2 FQNEAQ come from the germline V gene (reference sequence). The CDR3 runs 15 residues. Trimming left V 1 base short and J 1 base short, with 8 bases between. CDR3 amino acids: CASSLDIQAKNIQYF. The CDR3 bases are TGTGCCAGCAGCTTAGATATACAGGCCAAAAACATTCAGTACTTC.

This clone was recorded a few times. The J gene is TRBJ2-1, the V gene TRBV7-8, with 11 nucleotides matching TRBD2. CDR1 and CDR2 from the germline V gene are SGHVS and FQNEAQ. The CDR3 has 17 amino acids. V trimming: 2 bases; J trimming: 6 bases; junction bases outside the gene matches: 9. The CDR3 nucleotides are TGTGCCAGCAGCTTATTAGCGGGAGGGCCGTTGATCAATGAGCAGTTCTTC. Amino acid sequence: CASSLLAGGPLINEQFF.

The rearrangement uses TRBV7-6 and TRBJ2-7; possible D gene TRBD1, 6 bases. This CDR3 is 14 amino acids long. Germline-derived CDR1 and CDR2 are SGHVS and FNYEAQ. The V gene lost 5 bases and the J gene lost 5 bases, with 16 bases spanning the gap. CDR3 in DNA: TGTGCCAGCAGCGTGACAGGAGTTGGCCACGAGCAGTACTTC. Protein: CASSVTGVGHEQYF.

V usage is TRBV28 and J usage is TRBJ2-7; the match to TRBD1 covers 7 bases. This CDR3 contains 14 residues. CDR1 MDHEN and CDR2 SYDVKM come from the germline V gene. V lost 7 bases and J lost 3; bases outside the gene matches: 9. CDR3 sequence (DNA): TGTGCCAGCACCCAAATCGCAGGGGGCTACGAGCAGTACTTC. Residues: CASTQIAGGYEQYF.

The V call is TRBV1, the J call TRBJ2-7; the table calls TRBD2, which could not be checked here. TRBV1 corresponds to a pseudogene. The CDR3 consists of 14 residues. The CDR3 spells CTSSQAGGPYEQYF. DNA for the CDR3: TGCACCAGCAGCCAGGCGGGAGGACCCTACGAGCAGTACTTC.

The gene calls are TRBV4-1 and TRBJ2-3, with 7 bases lining up with TRBD1. The CDR3 contains 18 residues. The ends lost 1 base at V and 2 bases at J; junction bases unmatched: 12. The V gene's germline CDR1 is MGHRA and CDR2 YSYEKL. The CDR3 region has the DNA TGCGCCAGCAGCCAAGCGAGACGCCGGGACAGCTACACAGATACGCAGTATTTT. This translates into CASSQARRRDSYTDTQYF.

The J gene is TRBJ1-1, the V gene TRBV6-5; TRBD1 agrees at 7 bases. Losses at the gene ends were 3 bases for V and 0 bases for J; bases not matched to a gene: 7. From germline, CDR1 is MNHEY and CDR2 SVGAGI. This CDR3 region has 16 residues. The CDR3 nucleotides read TGTGCCAGCAGTTATTCAGCCGGGACAGTGAACACTGAAGCTTTCTTT. It specifies CASSYSAGTVNTEAFF.

This chain uses TRBV5-1 with TRBJ2-1; D perhaps matches TRBD2 (5 bases). V shed 6 bases and J shed 3 bases, with 16 bases lying between them. CDR1 SGHRS and CDR2 YFSETQ come from the germline V gene. The CDR3 has 15 amino acids. The chain's CDR3 is CASKSRLSGYNEQFF. CDR3 in DNA: TGCGCCAGCAAGAGCCGACTATCGGGCTACAATGAGCAGTTCTTC.

This chain joins TRBV19 and TRBJ1-3; D is possibly TRBD1 (5 bases). The CDR3 contains 15 residues. Trimming removed 7 bases from V and 0 bases from J, with 13 bases in between. The germline V gene encodes CDR1 LNHDA and CDR2 SQIVND (reference sequence). CDR3 in DNA: TGTGCCAGTACGGGACTCTCTAGCTCTGGAAACACCATATATTTT. Translating gives CASTGLSSSGNTIYF.

This clone has only one observation. CDR3 amino acids: CASSTEGELNYNEQFF. The CDR3 region has the DNA TGTGCCAGCAGTACAGAGGGGGAGCTAAATTACAATGAGCAGTTCTTC. The chain combines TRBV2 with TRBJ2-1; maybe TRBD1 (6 bases). CDR3 length: 16 amino acids. V was pared by 5 bases and J by 4 bases, with 18 bases between. Per the germline V gene, CDR1 is SNHLY and CDR2 is FYNNEI.

The V call is TRBV4-1, the J call TRBJ1-5; TRBD1 might be the D (6 bases). From germline, CDR1 is MGHRA and CDR2 YSYEKL. The V gene lost 1 base and the J gene lost 7 bases, with 14 bases spanning the gap. This CDR3 region has 15 residues. As DNA, the CDR3 is TGCGCCAGCAGCCAAGTTGGGACACGGGCCCAGCCCCAGCATTTT. This translates into CASSQVGTRAQPQHF.

This clone was seen just once. CDR3 DNA sequence: TGCGCCAGCAGGTTCTCGTTGAACACTGAAGCTTTCTTT. It codes for CASRFSLNTEAFF. The V call is TRBV10-1, the J call TRBJ1-1; unclear D gene. With 6 bases removed from V and 0 bases from J, the gap between germline ends came to 8 bases. CDR3 size: 13 residues. Germline CDR1 is WNHNN and CDR2 is SYGVQD (reference sequence).

This sequence joins TRBV28 and TRBJ2-7; 10 positions agree with TRBD2. The trim removed 6 bases at V and 6 bases at J, leaving 5 bases unmatched. The CDR3 runs 13 residues. Germline V CDR1 and CDR2: MDHEN, SYDVKM. In DNA, the CDR3 is TGTGCCAGCAGAGCGGGAGGGCCAATCGAGCAGTACTTC. Its translation: CASRAGGPIEQYF.

The J gene is TRBJ2-7, the V gene TRBV2; a possible D gene is TRBD1 (6 bases). The CDR3 totals 15 residues. V lost 3 bases to trimming and J lost 3 bases, with 15 bases between them. CDR1 is SNHLY and CDR2 is FYNNEI in the germline V gene. The CDR3 sequence: CASSDPAGVYYEQYF. The CDR3 bases are TGTGCCAGCAGTGACCCGGCAGGGGTATACTACGAGCAGTACTTC.